A single sample is the source of the 18 T cell receptor beta chains below, sequenced in a study of OX40 agonist ivuxolimab in advanced cancers. The assay was immunoSEQ multiplex PCR, and TCRdb's table has in-frame clones only and misses some. The sample gives some 100,000 clones, 90% of which show up once; approximately 0.3% is in the top ten. This sample comprised CD4+ or CD8+ T cells sorted from blood, obtained in a trial of the OX40 agonist ivuxolimab. These receptors came from an adult with an advanced solid tumor such as melanoma, head and neck, liver or kidney cancer.

The chain employs TRBV28 and TRBJ1-2, with D possibly matching TRBD1 (6 bases). Germline CDR1 reads MDHEN; CDR2 reads SYDVKM. V was cut by 7 bases and J by 6 bases, with 15 bases left in between. This CDR3 comprises 13 residues. CDR3 sequence (DNA): TGTGCCAGCAAGGGAGGGGGGGCAGATGGCTACACCTTC. It translates to CASKGGGADGYTF.

The gene calls are TRBV7-8 and TRBJ1-4; a weak D match, TRBD1 (5 bases). This CDR3 has 17 amino acids. Germline CDR1 reads SGHVS; CDR2 reads FQNEAQ. V shed 1 base and J shed 6 bases, with 18 bases lying between them. The CDR3 nucleotides read TGTGCCAGCAGCTTAGACAGGATGGTCCAAGGGGATGAAAAACTGTTTTTT. Protein: CASSLDRMVQGDEKLFF. The variable domain in full, completed from reference TRBV7-8 and TRBJ1-4, reads GAGVSQSPRYKVAKRGQDVALRCDPISGHVSLFWYQQALGQGPEFLTYFQNEAQLDKSGLPSDRFFAERPEGSVSTLKIQRTQQEDSAVYLCASSLDRMVQGDEKLFFGSGTQLSVL.

The rearrangement joins TRBV28 to TRBJ2-3; tentatively, D is TRBD1 (7 bases). The CDR3 totals 16 residues. In germline, CDR1 is MDHEN, CDR2 SYDVKM. V was clipped by 6 bases and J by 0 bases, with 16 bases between them. As DNA, the CDR3 is TGTGCCAGCAGAGAAAAGACAGGGACTAGCACAGATACGCAGTATTTT. Translating it yields CASREKTGTSTDTQYF.

The chain recombines TRBV27 with TRBJ1-4; 7 nucleotides match TRBD1. The germline gives CDR1 MNHEY, CDR2 SMNVEV (reference sequence). Germline trimming cut 4 bases from V and 13 bases from J; bases unmatched to any gene: 15. There are 15 residues in the CDR3. The CDR3: CASSSSWRGRESLFF. The CDR3 DNA sequence: TGTGCCAGCAGTTCCTCCTGGAGGGGGCGCGAGTCACTGTTTTTT.

V gene TRBV5-1 combines with J gene TRBJ2-7; 7 bases are a match to TRBD2. The germline V gene has CDR1 SGHRS and CDR2 YFSETQ. CDR3 size: 14 residues. V was clipped by 4 bases and J by 0 bases; unmatched bases: 4. CDR3 in DNA: TGCGCCAGCAGCCCCTTAGCGGGCTCCTACGAGCAGTACTTC. Amino acids: CASSPLAGSYEQYF.

The V and J genes are TRBV6-4 and TRBJ2-3; D is unclear. The V end was cut by 3 bases, the J end by 3 bases, with 7 bases between. The germline V gene encodes CDR1 MRHNA and CDR2 SNTAGT. The CDR3 has 13 amino acids. In DNA, the CDR3 is TGTGCCAGCAGTGATCAGGCAACAGATACGCAGTATTTT. As protein: CASSDQATDTQYF.

The DNA for the CDR3 is TGTGCCAGCAGTCAACAGGGGTTGAAGACCGGGGAGCTGTTTTTT. Its translation: CASSQQGLKTGELFF. The chain carries TRBV2 and TRBJ2-2; 7 nucleotides line up with TRBD1. V shed 5 bases and J 5 bases; nucleotides not matched to a gene: 8. Germline V CDR1 and CDR2: SNHLY, FYNNEI. The CDR3 totals 15 residues.

This rearrangement joins TRBV28 to TRBJ2-1; 8 bases match TRBD2. Losses at the gene ends were 3 bases for V and 1 base for J; bases not matched to a gene: 5. There are 16 residues in the CDR3. Germline V gene data show CDR1 as MDHEN and CDR2 as SYDVKM. CDR3 loop: CASSFAAGGSYNEQFF. The CDR3 DNA follows: TGTGCCAGCAGTTTTGCTGCGGGAGGATCCTACAATGAGCAGTTCTTC.

Only a few counts were recorded for this clone. The gene calls are TRBV27 and TRBJ1-5; 12 bases fit TRBD1. The CDR3 consists of 14 residues. Losses at the gene ends were 11 bases for V and 6 bases for J; bases not matched to a gene: 8. Per the germline V gene, CDR1 is MNHEY and CDR2 is SMNVEV (reference sequence). In DNA form, the CDR3 reads TGTGCCTCACAGGGACAGGGGGCAACTCAGCCCCAGCATTTT. Translating it yields CASQGQGATQPQHF.

The rearrangement joins TRBV6-5 to TRBJ2-7; D is ambiguous. Looked up from germline, CDR1 is MNHEY and CDR2 is SVGAGI. The CDR3 has 14 residues. The germline V and J ends were trimmed by 5 bases and 0 bases, with 11 bases remaining between them. This CDR3 is CASSRAGVSYEQYF. CDR3 sequence (DNA): TGTGCCAGCAGTCGGGCTGGGGTCTCCTACGAGCAGTACTTC.

The rearrangement uses TRBV5-1 and TRBJ1-5; D is possibly TRBD1 (5 bases). There are 15 residues in the CDR3. Trimming left V 0 bases short and J 7 bases short, with 14 bases between. The germline V gene encodes CDR1 SGHRS and CDR2 YFSETQ. The CDR3 loop reads CASSLAAGSGQPQHF. In DNA, the CDR3 is TGCGCCAGCAGCTTGGCGGCAGGGTCGGGACAGCCCCAGCATTTT.

This clone was found once. This chain joins TRBV19 and TRBJ2-1; unclear D gene. The length of the CDR3 is 18 residues. The V end was cut by 1 base, the J end by 6 bases, with 22 bases between. From germline, CDR1 is LNHDA and CDR2 SQIVND (reference sequence). CDR3 sequence: CASSIGGRSGRVGNEQFF. As DNA, the CDR3 is TGTGCCAGTAGTATAGGGGGTAGGAGTGGTAGGGTTGGCAATGAGCAGTTCTTC.

A few counts support this clone. V usage is TRBV7-2 and J usage is TRBJ2-5; D is undetermined. CDR3 length equals 14 residues. Trimming removed 5 bases from V and 2 bases from J, with 12 bases in between. The germline V gene encodes CDR1 SGHTA and CDR2 FQGNSA. As DNA, the CDR3 is TGTGCCAGCAGCCGTCGGCCAGGTCAAGAGACCCAGTACTTC. Protein: CASSRRPGQETQYF. Full variable domain (outside the CDR3, taken from reference TRBV7-2 and TRBJ2-5): GAGVSQSPSNKVTEKGKDVELRCDPISGHTALYWYRQSLGQGLEFLIYFQGNSAPDKSGLPSDRFSAERTGGSVSTLTIQRTQQEDSAVYLCASSRRPGQETQYFGPGTRLLVL.

V gene TRBV7-9 combines with J gene TRBJ1-2; D is perhaps TRBD1 (6 bases). Germline V gives CDR1 SEHNR, CDR2 FQNEAQ (reference sequence). V lost 5 bases to trimming and J lost 6 bases, with 13 bases between them. The CDR3 totals 13 residues. CDR3 nucleotide sequence: TGTGCCAGCAGCGGAGACAGGTCCCATGGCTACACCTTC. Its translation is CASSGDRSHGYTF. Together with reference TRBV7-9 and TRBJ1-2, the CDR3 gives the full variable domain: DTGVSQNPRHKITKRGQNVTFRCDPISEHNRLYWYRQTLGQGPEFLTYFQNEAQLEKSRLLSDRFSAERPKGSFSTLEIQRTEQGDSAMYLCASSGDRSHGYTFGSGTRLTVV.

This rearrangement joins TRBV5-1 to TRBJ2-2; 10 bases agree with TRBD2. The V gene's germline CDR1 is SGHRS and CDR2 YFSETQ. After removal of 4 bases from V and 1 base from J, the junction contained 4 bases not matched to a gene. The CDR3 runs to 16 residues. The CDR3 reads CASSTRTSGNTGELFF. The CDR3 region has the DNA TGCGCCAGCAGCACCCGGACTAGCGGGAACACCGGGGAGCTGTTTTTT.

The chain recombines TRBV18 with TRBJ2-7, with D possibly TRBD1 on 7 matching bases. Looked up from germline, CDR1 is KGHSH and CDR2 is LQKENI. Trimming shortened V by 3 bases and J by 0 bases, and 27 bases separated the two germline ends. This CDR3 contains 20 residues. CDR3 DNA: TGTGCCAGCTCACCGGACGAAATCCACCGGCAGGGGGGATTCTCCTACGAGCAGTACTTC. It is translated as CASSPDEIHRQGGFSYEQYF.

The chain joins TRBV6-5 to TRBJ2-7; TRBD2 agrees at 9 bases. V was clipped by 5 bases and J by 1 base; unmatched bases: 6. Germline-derived CDR1 and CDR2 are MNHEY and SVGAGI. CDR3 length: 15 amino acids. CDR3 sequence: CASSPSSGRSYEQYF. CDR3 coding DNA: TGTGCCAGCAGTCCCTCGAGCGGGAGGTCCTACGAGCAGTACTTC.

The rearrangement links TRBV7-8 to TRBJ2-1; 9 positions match TRBD1. Germline CDR1 reads SGHVS; CDR2 reads FQNEAQ. The CDR3 totals 15 residues. The V segment lost 5 bases and the J segment 2 bases; nucleotides outside the gene matches: 4. The chain's CDR3 is CASSNDRGAYNEQFF. Written as DNA, the CDR3 is TGTGCCAGCAGCAACGACAGGGGGGCCTACAATGAGCAGTTCTTC.